The sequence of this T cell receptor (beta chain) was determined in a study of CD8+ T cells in alopecia areata (dated by TCRdb to the late 2010s). Broadly, across the study: The treated patients, all with moderate-to-severe alopecia areata, were enrolled in an open-label pilot trial of oral tofacitinib given at 5 to 10 mg twice daily. Tofacitinib was given for 6 to 18 months, followed by 6 months of follow-up off drug to assess delayed response and recurrence. In treated patients, disease severity was measured using the SALT score, which gives the percentage of scalp surface area affected. To study T cell clonal expansion in alopecia areata, the researchers applied high-throughput TCRbeta sequencing to both the C3H/HeJ mouse model and human patients. In humans, TCRbeta sequencing was performed on scalp tissue and on sorted CD4+ and CD8+ peripheral blood T cells from healthy controls and from patients with patchy or totalis/universalis alopecia areata. Biopsies were taken from tofacitinib-treated patients at baseline and at 4 and 24 weeks of treatment, and a later scalp biopsy was taken in several of the tofacitinib-treated patients. Clonality in the scalp was compared among normal scalp (n=4), patchy alopecia areata scalp (n=8), and alopecia totalis/universalis scalp (n=8). RNA came from the PAXgene miRNA kit for fixed scalp, the miRNeasy kit for PBMCs, and the RNeasy kit for mouse skin. TCRbeta CDR3 regions were amplified by immunoSEQ multiplex PCR with 35 Vbeta forward and 13 Jbeta reverse primers. The investigation overall reported the following: Scalp clonality and the number of expanded CD8+ clones among the top 100 scalp clones were significantly decreased by tofacitinib. Resident alphabeta T cells in normal human skin are also sequenced, complicating scalp TCR repertoire analysis, unlike mouse skin dominated by gammadelta T cells. Because the treated cohort was small and included a single nonresponder, larger studies are needed to assess links between baseline CD8+ expansion and response. During tofacitinib treatment, many expanded lesional clones remained in scalp and blood, and this persistence may partly explain relapse after treatment is stopped. Compared with mice, TCR sequences shared between patients were less clear, possibly partly because of HLA diversity across the patient population. Lesional scalp, especially in alopecia totalis/universalis, showed higher clonality and more expanded CD8+ clones than normal scalp, suggesting antigenic drive.

The time point label, as the study defines it: 20 to 30 weeks on oral tofacitinib. The treatment or condition label, as the study defines it: oral pan-JAK inhibitor, 5-10 mg twice daily. Lesional scalp punch biopsies and peripheral blood were collected from alopecia areata patients. PBMCs were isolated by density centrifugation and stained for CD3, CD4 and CD8, and CD4+ and CD8+ T cells were sorted on a FACSAria. On this clone itself: It has no known antigen specificity. No base quality values were provided; no much bigger clone lies one nucleotide off.

Library preparation employed the immunoSEQ multiplex PCR assay. For TCR sequencing, RNA was extracted from every sample and reverse transcribed into cDNA to serve as template. SuperScript III was used to make first-strand cDNA, primed with a 2:1 mix of oligo-dT and random hexamers. A synthetic immune receptor repertoire was used to assess amplification bias, and residual bias was removed computationally. As for how the authors treated the data: After raw reads were preprocessed to remove errors, the CDR3 was defined following IMGT conventions as running from the conserved cysteine to phenylalanine. Clonality was computed by normalizing Shannon entropy by log2 of the number of productive unique TCRs and subtracting the result from 1. Scalp TCRbeta sequences were cross-referenced with sorted blood CD4 and CD8 repertoires so that the CD4 or CD8 identity of scalp clones could be inferred. The table comes from immuneACCESS by way of TCRdb, which keeps in-frame sequences with V and J called. Part of the clones is missing from these tables; in studies checked, under half for an unresolved V gene and the rest for unknown reasons. The V and J calls and clone size are taken from that table; D and trimming were inferred from the DNA. This sample gives 270,000 or so clones in total; nearly 60% of them show up just once. Clones ranked in the top ten supply approximately 1.7% of the sample.

The sequence was obtained from a human donor with alopecia areata. The specimen was CD4+ T cells sorted from blood, collected at week 24, from a patient treated with tofacitinib.

At the DNA level, the sequence is TGTGCCAGCAGCTCAGTTCGGGGGGCCACCTACAATGAGCAGTTCTTC. Its coded protein is CASSSVRGATYNEQFF. The V gene is TRBV5-4 and the J gene is TRBJ2-1, and perhaps TRBD2 as D gene, on 7 matching bases. The germline V gene encodes CDR1 SGHNT and CDR2 YYREEE (reference sequence). The CDR3 holds 16 amino acids from the cysteine to the phenylalanine. Of all the DNA, just the CDR3 is kept, 48 bases in frame from base 1. The germline ends are 15 bases apart after V is trimmed by 3 bases and J by 2 bases.